This paragraph reports one T cell receptor beta chain. TCRdb itself ran the 5' RACE reads through MiXCR, one entry per CDR3 protein. The table shows 50,000 to 70,000 distinct CDR3 sequences, with more than 20% occurring only once. Tregs were sorted as CD4+CD25+CD127-/low cells. The V and J ends lost 4 bases and 1 base respectively, with 17 bases between them. There are 15 residues in the CDR3. CDR1 is DFQATT, CDR2 SNEGSKA, per germline (reference sequence). This sequence was found in a female donor with breast cancer. The specimen sequenced was tumor-infiltrating Tregs sorted from the breast tumor. The chain recombines TRBV20-1 with TRBJ2-7; maybe TRBD1 (7 bases). CDR3: CSANRDSGSSYEQYF. The DNA for the CDR3 is TGCAGTGCTAACCGGGACAGCGGGTCGTCCTACGAGCAGTACTTC.